The present T cell receptor (beta chain) was sequenced within a study of spatial heterogeneity in lung cancer. Time point indicated: sample taken at primary tumor resection. This clonotype has at least ten counts. J gave up 3 bases and V 3 bases, and 9 bases lay outside the gene matches. CDR3 length equals 16 residues. Looked up from germline, CDR1 is SGHDT and CDR2 is YYEEEE. Every TCR cDNA molecule carried a tag that served as a unique molecular identifier. From the 5' RACE reads, TCRdb called clonotypes with MiXCR, one entry per CDR3 protein. The sample has 45,000 to 55,000 distinct CDR3 sequences; roughly 5% are singletons.

This TCR came from a male donor with early-stage non-small cell lung cancer. V is TRBV5-6 and J is TRBJ2-1; the match to TRBD1 covers 7 bases. The sample in question was PBMCs, obtained at surgery. CDR3 region: CASSYTGANVYNEQFF. As DNA, the CDR3 is TGTGCCAGCAGCTACACAGGGGCTAACGTCTACAATGAGCAGTTCTTC.